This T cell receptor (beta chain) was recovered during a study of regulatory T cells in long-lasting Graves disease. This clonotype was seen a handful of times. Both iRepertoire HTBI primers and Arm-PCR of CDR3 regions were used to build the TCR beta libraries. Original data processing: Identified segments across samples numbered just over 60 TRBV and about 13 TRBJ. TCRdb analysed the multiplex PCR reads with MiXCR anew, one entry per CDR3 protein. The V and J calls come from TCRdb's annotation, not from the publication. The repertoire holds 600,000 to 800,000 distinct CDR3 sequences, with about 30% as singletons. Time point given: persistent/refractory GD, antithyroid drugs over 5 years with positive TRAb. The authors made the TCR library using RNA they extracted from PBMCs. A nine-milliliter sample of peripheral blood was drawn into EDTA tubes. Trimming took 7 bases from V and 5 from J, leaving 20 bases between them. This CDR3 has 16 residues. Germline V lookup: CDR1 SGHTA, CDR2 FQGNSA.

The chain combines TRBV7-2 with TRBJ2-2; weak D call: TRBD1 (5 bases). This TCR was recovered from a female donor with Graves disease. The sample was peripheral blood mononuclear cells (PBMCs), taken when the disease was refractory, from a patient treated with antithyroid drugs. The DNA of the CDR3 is TGTGCCAGCATCCATGGGGTCAGGGCTTTTACCGGGGAGCTGTTTTTT. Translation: CASIHGVRAFTGELFF.